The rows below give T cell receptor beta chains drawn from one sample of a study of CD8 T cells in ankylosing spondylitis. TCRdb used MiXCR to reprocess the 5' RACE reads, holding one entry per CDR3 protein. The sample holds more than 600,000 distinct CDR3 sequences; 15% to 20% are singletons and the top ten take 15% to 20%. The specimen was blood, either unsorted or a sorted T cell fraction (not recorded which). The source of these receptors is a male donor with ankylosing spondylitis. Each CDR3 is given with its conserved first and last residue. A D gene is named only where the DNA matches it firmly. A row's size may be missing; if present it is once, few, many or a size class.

CDR3 DNA: TGCGCCAGCAGCCGCCGGGACAGCTCCGGGGATACGCAGTATTTT; CDR3 protein: CASSRRDSSGDTQYF; J gene: TRBJ2-3; CDR3 length: 15; D gene: TRBD1; clone size: NA; V gene: TRBV5-1
CDR3 DNA: TGCAGTGCTAGAGATTGGGCTAGCGGGACGACCCAGTACTTC; CDR3 protein: CSARDWASGTTQYF; J gene: TRBJ2-5; CDR3 length: 14; D gene: TRBD2; clone size: NA; V gene: TRBV20-1
CDR3 DNA: TGCGCCAGCAGCTCCGGACAGGGAATAGGCTACGAGCAGTACTTC; CDR3 protein: CASSSGQGIGYEQYF; J gene: TRBJ2-7; CDR3 length: 15; D gene: TRBD1; clone size: NA; V gene: TRBV5-1
CDR3 DNA: TGCAGCGTTGAAATCATCACAGGGGACCTGAATCTGAATGAAAAACTGTTTTTT; CDR3 protein: CSVEIITGDLNLNEKLFF; J gene: TRBJ1-4; CDR3 length: 18; D gene: TRBD1; clone size: few; V gene: TRBV29-1
CDR3 DNA: TGTGCCACGTGGGGGACAGAAGAGACCCAGTACTTC; CDR3 protein: CATWGTEETQYF; J gene: TRBJ2-5; CDR3 length: 12; D gene: TRBD1; clone size: few; V gene: TRBV28
CDR3 DNA: TGTGCCAGCAGCCAAGACTCGCGTAGAAATGAGCAGTTCTTC; CDR3 protein: CASSQDSRRNEQFF; J gene: TRBJ2-1; CDR3 length: 14; D gene: NA; clone size: many; V gene: TRBV4-2
CDR3 DNA: TGTGCCAGCAGTCCTGGACAGGGGAAACCAGCGGCGGGAATCTACGAGCAGTACTTC; CDR3 protein: CASSPGQGKPAAGIYEQYF; J gene: TRBJ2-7; CDR3 length: 19; D gene: TRBD1; clone size: NA; V gene: TRBV27
CDR3 DNA: TGCAGCGTTTCTAGCGGTGCTAACTATGGCTACACCTTC; CDR3 protein: CSVSSGANYGYTF; J gene: TRBJ1-2; CDR3 length: 13; D gene: NA; clone size: few; V gene: TRBV29-1
CDR3 DNA: TGCAGTGCTTGGACTAGCGGGAGGGGTGAGCAGTTCTTC; CDR3 protein: CSAWTSGRGEQFF; J gene: TRBJ2-1; CDR3 length: 13; D gene: TRBD2; clone size: few; V gene: TRBV20-1
CDR3 DNA: TGTGCCAGCACCAGGGACTCCCTGGGGGAGCAGTTCTTC; CDR3 protein: CASTRDSLGEQFF; J gene: TRBJ2-1; CDR3 length: 13; D gene: NA; clone size: once; V gene: TRBV9
CDR3 DNA: TGTGCCAGCAGAAAAACGAGCGGGGGGGCCAACGGGGAGCTGTTTTTT; CDR3 protein: CASRKTSGGANGELFF; J gene: TRBJ2-2; CDR3 length: 16; D gene: TRBD2; clone size: few; V gene: TRBV6-1
CDR3 DNA: TGTGCCAGCTCACCGATGGGTGTAGGGAACACTGAAGCTTTCTTT; CDR3 protein: CASSPMGVGNTEAFF; J gene: TRBJ1-1; CDR3 length: 15; D gene: NA; clone size: NA; V gene: TRBV18
CDR3 DNA: TGTGCCAGCAGCACTTCCCGGGCCGCTTCCTATGGCTACACCTTC; CDR3 protein: CASSTSRAASYGYTF; J gene: TRBJ1-2; CDR3 length: 15; D gene: NA; clone size: many; V gene: TRBV7-9
CDR3 DNA: TGTGCCACCAGTGGTGGCGGGGGGGCTCCCAATGAGCAGTTCTTC; CDR3 protein: CATSGGGGAPNEQFF; J gene: TRBJ2-1; CDR3 length: 15; D gene: TRBD2; clone size: few; V gene: TRBV24-1
CDR3 DNA: TGCGCCAGCAGCCCGGTCGGGGGTAGCTCCTACAATGAGCAGTTCTTC; CDR3 protein: CASSPVGGSSYNEQFF; J gene: TRBJ2-1; CDR3 length: 16; D gene: NA; clone size: few; V gene: TRBV5-1
CDR3 DNA: TGTGCCAGCAGCCTTGGACAGGGGGCGCGGTCCTATAATTCACCCCTCCACTTT; CDR3 protein: CASSLGQGARSYNSPLHF; J gene: TRBJ1-6; CDR3 length: 18; D gene: TRBD1; clone size: few; V gene: TRBV7-6
CDR3 DNA: TGCAGCGTTGAAGGGGTGGCACCGCAGGATGAGCAGTTCTTC; CDR3 protein: CSVEGVAPQDEQFF; J gene: TRBJ2-1; CDR3 length: 14; D gene: NA; clone size: few; V gene: TRBV29-1
CDR3 DNA: TGCAGCGTTCTGAAGACAGGGAAAAGACAGGTTGAAGCTTTCTTT; CDR3 protein: CSVLKTGKRQVEAFF; J gene: TRBJ1-1; CDR3 length: 15; D gene: TRBD1; clone size: many; V gene: TRBV29-1
CDR3 DNA: TGTGCTAGCAGCGTAGGTGGGCCCTTGGTCGACCTGGGGGAGACCCAGTACTTC; CDR3 protein: CASSVGGPLVDLGETQYF; J gene: TRBJ2-5; CDR3 length: 18; D gene: NA; clone size: NA; V gene: TRBV7-7
CDR3 DNA: TGCAGTGCTACCCCGCAAAGAAGGGGAGAGACCCAGTACTTC; CDR3 protein: CSATPQRRGETQYF; J gene: TRBJ2-5; CDR3 length: 14; D gene: NA; clone size: few; V gene: TRBV20-1
CDR3 DNA: TGCAGCGTCGAAGACAGGAGCGACTACAATGAGCAGTTCTTC; CDR3 protein: CSVEDRSDYNEQFF; J gene: TRBJ2-1; CDR3 length: 14; D gene: NA; clone size: once; V gene: TRBV29-1
CDR3 DNA: TGCAGCGTTGAATCCAATGAGCAGTTCTTC; CDR3 protein: CSVESNEQFF; J gene: TRBJ2-1; CDR3 length: 10; D gene: NA; clone size: NA; V gene: TRBV29-1
CDR3 DNA: TGCGCCAGCAGCCAAGACCGGGACAGGGAAGAATATGGCTACACCTTC; CDR3 protein: CASSQDRDREEYGYTF; J gene: TRBJ1-2; CDR3 length: 16; D gene: TRBD1; clone size: few; V gene: TRBV4-1
CDR3 DNA: TGTGCCAGCAGCTTATGGGTGTACACTGAAGCTTTCTTT; CDR3 protein: CASSLWVYTEAFF; J gene: TRBJ1-1; CDR3 length: 13; D gene: NA; clone size: many; V gene: TRBV7-2
CDR3 DNA: TGTGCCAGCAGTCGGCGGGGGGAGGGCTACACCTTC; CDR3 protein: CASSRRGEGYTF; J gene: TRBJ1-2; CDR3 length: 12; D gene: NA; clone size: NA; V gene: TRBV6-5
CDR3 DNA: TGTGCCAGCAGTCTACGGACTCCGGGGGGTGAGCAGTTCTTC; CDR3 protein: CASSLRTPGGEQFF; J gene: TRBJ2-1; CDR3 length: 14; D gene: TRBD2; clone size: NA; V gene: TRBV12-3/TRBV12-4
CDR3 DNA: TGTGCCAGCAGTATGACAGGGTTTCAGCCCCAGCATTTT; CDR3 protein: CASSMTGFQPQHF; J gene: TRBJ1-5; CDR3 length: 13; D gene: TRBD1; clone size: NA; V gene: TRBV2
CDR3 DNA: TGTGCCAGCAGTTTGACTAGCGGGGCGGGGGAGACCCAGTACTTC; CDR3 protein: CASSLTSGAGETQYF; J gene: TRBJ2-5; CDR3 length: 15; D gene: TRBD2; clone size: NA; V gene: TRBV12-3/TRBV12-4
CDR3 DNA: TGTGCTAGTGGTCCCACCGCACAGGGAATCGGGGGCACAGATACGCAGTATTTT; CDR3 protein: CASGPTAQGIGGTDTQYF; J gene: TRBJ2-3; CDR3 length: 18; D gene: NA; clone size: few; V gene: TRBV12-5
CDR3 DNA: TGTGCCAGCAGTGGACAGGTGGAAGGGCGAGAGACCCAGTACTTC; CDR3 protein: CASSGQVEGRETQYF; J gene: TRBJ2-5; CDR3 length: 15; D gene: TRBD1; clone size: few; V gene: TRBV12-3/TRBV12-4
CDR3 DNA: TGTGCCAGCAGTTACTGGGGGACAGCCTCTTCTGGCTACACCTTC; CDR3 protein: CASSYWGTASSGYTF; J gene: TRBJ1-2; CDR3 length: 15; D gene: TRBD1; clone size: few; V gene: TRBV6-2/TRBV6-3
CDR3 DNA: TGCAGTGCTAGTAAGGCGACTAGCGGGAGAGAGACCCAGTACTTC; CDR3 protein: CSASKATSGRETQYF; J gene: TRBJ2-5; CDR3 length: 15; D gene: TRBD2; clone size: NA; V gene: TRBV20-1
CDR3 DNA: TGTGCCAGCAGTTTATTCAGGGGCGCAAACATTCAGTACTTC; CDR3 protein: CASSLFRGANIQYF; J gene: TRBJ2-4; CDR3 length: 14; D gene: NA; clone size: few; V gene: TRBV28
CDR3 DNA: TGCGCCAGCAGCCAGAGCGGAGACTACGAGCAGTACTTC; CDR3 protein: CASSQSGDYEQYF; J gene: TRBJ2-7; CDR3 length: 13; D gene: NA; clone size: few; V gene: TRBV4-1
CDR3 DNA: TGCAGCGTTGTTGAGGCCTCGAGTAGCTACACCTTC; CDR3 protein: CSVVEASSSYTF; J gene: TRBJ1-2; CDR3 length: 12; D gene: NA; clone size: few; V gene: TRBV29-1
CDR3 DNA: TGTGCCAGCAGCCGGGACAAAGCGGGAGGGCCGAGAAATGAGCAGTTCTTC; CDR3 protein: CASSRDKAGGPRNEQFF; J gene: TRBJ2-1; CDR3 length: 17; D gene: TRBD2; clone size: NA; V gene: TRBV14
CDR3 DNA: TGCGCCAGCAGCAAACAGGGTAGCACCGGGGAGCTGTTTTTT; CDR3 protein: CASSKQGSTGELFF; J gene: TRBJ2-2; CDR3 length: 14; D gene: NA; clone size: NA; V gene: TRBV5-1
CDR3 DNA: TGTGCCAGCAGCGCCGGGACATTTAACACTGAAGCTTTCTTT; CDR3 protein: CASSAGTFNTEAFF; J gene: TRBJ1-1; CDR3 length: 14; D gene: NA; clone size: NA; V gene: TRBV12-3/TRBV12-4
CDR3 DNA: TGTGCCAGCAGTGTTCGTGGGACAGGTTCTAATGAGCAGTTCTTC; CDR3 protein: CASSVRGTGSNEQFF; J gene: TRBJ2-1; CDR3 length: 15; D gene: TRBD1; clone size: NA; V gene: TRBV12-3/TRBV12-4
CDR3 DNA: TGTGCCAGCAGCCCGGGGACAGGGCAAGCTGGGGCCAACGTCCTGACTTTC; CDR3 protein: CASSPGTGQAGANVLTF; J gene: TRBJ2-6; CDR3 length: 17; D gene: TRBD1; clone size: NA; V gene: TRBV4-2
CDR3 DNA: TGTGCCAGCAGCCCCCGGAACTCGAACACTGAAGCTTTCTTT; CDR3 protein: CASSPRNSNTEAFF; J gene: TRBJ1-1; CDR3 length: 14; D gene: NA; clone size: few; V gene: TRBV7-2
CDR3 DNA: TGTGCCAGCACGTCTAAGGAAAAACTGTTTTTT; CDR3 protein: CASTSKEKLFF; J gene: TRBJ1-4; CDR3 length: 11; D gene: NA; clone size: many; V gene: TRBV12-3/TRBV12-4
CDR3 DNA: TGTGCCAGCAGCTTAGCCTGGGACCCCATTTATGGCTACACCTTC; CDR3 protein: CASSLAWDPIYGYTF; J gene: TRBJ1-2; CDR3 length: 15; D gene: NA; clone size: NA; V gene: TRBV7-2
CDR3 DNA: TGCAGCGTTGTCCCAAACGTGAACACTGAAGCTTTCTTT; CDR3 protein: CSVVPNVNTEAFF; J gene: TRBJ1-1; CDR3 length: 13; D gene: NA; clone size: many; V gene: TRBV29-1
CDR3 DNA: TGTGCCAGCAGTCTCGGACTAGGCGAGCAGTACTTC; CDR3 protein: CASSLGLGEQYF; J gene: TRBJ2-7; CDR3 length: 12; D gene: TRBD2; clone size: many; V gene: TRBV12-3/TRBV12-4
CDR3 DNA: TGCAACTTGATTAGAGGGAGGAGGTACGAGCAGTACTTC; CDR3 protein: CNLIRGRRYEQYF; J gene: TRBJ2-7; CDR3 length: 13; D gene: NA; clone size: few; V gene: TRBV29-1
CDR3 DNA: TGCAGTGCTAGAGACGCGGTAGACTCCTACGAGCAGTACTTC; CDR3 protein: CSARDAVDSYEQYF; J gene: TRBJ2-7; CDR3 length: 14; D gene: NA; clone size: NA; V gene: TRBV20-1
CDR3 DNA: TGTGCCAGCAGCCTAGTTGGGACGCTGACCCAGTACTTC; CDR3 protein: CASSLVGTLTQYF; J gene: TRBJ2-5; CDR3 length: 13; D gene: NA; clone size: NA; V gene: TRBV5-6
CDR3 DNA: TGTGCCAGCAGCGCAGGGAGTGAAAAACTGTTTTTT; CDR3 protein: CASSAGSEKLFF; J gene: TRBJ1-4; CDR3 length: 12; D gene: NA; clone size: few; V gene: TRBV2
CDR3 DNA: TGTGCCAGTAGTATTTCTACAGGGAGGTTAGACGAGCAGTACTTC; CDR3 protein: CASSISTGRLDEQYF; J gene: TRBJ2-7; CDR3 length: 15; D gene: NA; clone size: NA; V gene: TRBV19
CDR3 DNA: TGTGCCAGCAGTTTAAACCCCCAGGGCGGTCCGAACACCAGGGAGCTGTTTTTT; CDR3 protein: CASSLNPQGGPNTRELFF; J gene: TRBJ2-2; CDR3 length: 18; D gene: NA; clone size: NA; V gene: TRBV12-3/TRBV12-4
CDR3 DNA: TGCGCCAGCAGCCAAGATGGGTCGGGAGGGTCCTACAATGAGCAGTTCTTC; CDR3 protein: CASSQDGSGGSYNEQFF; J gene: TRBJ2-1; CDR3 length: 17; D gene: TRBD2; clone size: few; V gene: TRBV4-1
CDR3 DNA: TGTGCCAGCAGCTTAGATCTGGGAGGAGATACGCAGTATTTT; CDR3 protein: CASSLDLGGDTQYF; J gene: TRBJ2-3; CDR3 length: 14; D gene: NA; clone size: few; V gene: TRBV11-2
CDR3 DNA: TGCAGTGCCGCGAGCGGGGGATCTGGTAACTATGGCTACACCTTC; CDR3 protein: CSAASGGSGNYGYTF; J gene: TRBJ1-2; CDR3 length: 15; D gene: NA; clone size: NA; V gene: TRBV20-1